This T cell receptor beta chain was sequenced for a study of blood T cell repertoires in COVID-19. Study background: The study drew acute and convalescent COVID-19 samples from the United States, Italy and Spain. The cDNA or gDNA used as material had been derived from T cells, B-cell-depleted T cells, or PBMCs.

V dropped 6 bases and J dropped 7; count of bases not matched to a gene: 12. The V gene's germline CDR1 is SQVTM and CDR2 ANQGSEA. This CDR3 has 14 amino acids. TCRdb's table, derived via immunoSEQ multiplex PCR, lists solely in-frame clones and lacks some. The sample holds some 300,000 clones, roughly 89% seen once. The sequence derives from a woman between 18 and 30 years old with acute COVID-19. The V call is TRBV29-1, the J call TRBJ1-2, with 9 bases matching TRBD1. Material: PBMCs or T cells enriched from blood (not recorded which). CDR3 DNA sequence: TGCAGCGTCATTCCCGGGACAGGGTTTCCTGGCTACACCTTC. Encoded protein: CSVIPGTGFPGYTF.